This entry lists 18 T cell receptor beta chains sequenced from one sample in a study of molecular identifiers for immune sequencing clone quantification (dated 2018 in TCRdb). The library came from PCR. The instrument was a NextSeq 500. The public reads were reanalyzed by TCRdb: fastp trimming at Q25, MiXCR alignment, in-frame beta chains only. Every CDR3 protein is listed once, alongside the most common genes and DNA of its rows. This sample is represented by approximately 680,000 distinct CDR3 sequences; over 25% of them were singletons. About 0.84% of the sample belongs to the ten largest clones. What was sequenced was naive CD8+ T cells from blood, with Jurkat cell RNA spiked in. The sample's cell subset or site label, in plain terms: FACS-sorted CD8+CD4-CCR7+CD45RA+ naive T cells. All receptors derive from a human donor in good health. Some libraries in this study had Jurkat cell RNA spiked in.

In its sample, this clonotype was seen many times. DNA for the CDR3: TGTGCCAGCAGTTCGCAGGGCTTTGGCAATCAGCCCCAGCATTTT. Its translation is CASSSQGFGNQPQHF. V and J are TRBV6-2 or TRBV6-3 and TRBJ1-5; D might be TRBD1 (5 bases). The CDR3 extends over 15 amino acids. Germline CDR1 and CDR2: MNHEY and SVGEGT. V dropped 4 bases and J dropped 2 bases, with 12 bases sitting between them.

A few counts support this clonotype. In DNA, the CDR3 is TGTGCCAGCAGTTACTTTAGCGGGACCAACAATGAGCAGTTCTTC. This encodes CASSYFSGTNNEQFF. This sequence joins TRBV27 and TRBJ2-1; TRBD2 agrees at 8 bases. After removal of 4 bases from V and 5 bases from J, the junction contained 7 bases not matched to a gene. This CDR3 contains 15 residues. The V gene's germline CDR1 is MNHEY and CDR2 SMNVEV (reference sequence).

For this clonotype: This may be a read error: a much more frequent sequence differs by one nucleotide. The chain couples TRBV28 to TRBJ1-2, with a weak D call TRBD1 (5 bases). The germline V gene has CDR1 MDHEN and CDR2 SYDVKM. The CDR3 sequence is 14 residues long. The CDR3 region is CTSSLLGEVYGYTF. The CDR3 DNA reads as TGTACCAGCAGTTTGTTGGGGGAAGTCTATGGCTACACCTTC.

Regarding this clonotype: A much larger clone lies a single base off, so this may be a read error. The rearrangement joins TRBV6-2 or TRBV6-3 to TRBJ1-5; 7 bases match TRBD1. The germline CDR1 and CDR2 sequences are MNHEY and SVGEGT. This CDR3 has 17 residues. The CDR3, as DNA: TGTGCCAGCAGTCACCGGGACAGCGACTATAGCGATCAGCCCCAGCATTTT. It codes for CASSHRDSDYSDQPQHF.

This clonotype was counted between two and nine times. The junction departs from the called germline gene at one end, perhaps through a read error. The V call is TRBV20-1, the J call TRBJ2-7, with TRBD1 matching over 8 bases. Looked up from germline, CDR1 is DFQATT and CDR2 is SNEGSKA (reference sequence). This CDR3 comprises 15 residues. This chain's CDR3 is CSAGDPGQVIYEQYF. The CDR3, as DNA: TGCAGTGCTGGAGATCCGGGACAGGTGATCTACGAGCAGTACTTC.

This clonotype was counted ten times or more. The genes are TRBV20-1 and TRBJ1-2; a weak D match, TRBD1 (6 bases). Germline V gene lookup returns CDR1 DFQATT and CDR2 SNEGSKA (reference sequence). The CDR3 has 16 residues. V shed 0 bases and J shed 4 bases, with 18 bases lying between them. The CDR3 nucleotides are TGCAGTGCTAGAGATCCCGGGGGCTCCTTTCCCTATGGCTACACCTTC. Translation gives CSARDPGGSFPYGYTF.

With regard to this clonotype: Mismatch with germline at one junction end may stem from a read error. The J gene is TRBJ2-7, the V gene TRBV4-3, with D tentatively TRBD2 (6 bases). The length of the CDR3 is 13 residues. Germline V gene sequence: CDR1 LGHNA, CDR2 YSLEER. The CDR3, as DNA: TGCGCCAGCAGCCAAGGAGCGGGTTACGAGCAGCACTTC. It specifies CASSQGAGYEQHF.

Comments on this clonotype: A much larger clone lies one base from this, so it may be a read error. The V gene is TRBV28, the J gene TRBJ2-5, with 8 positions matching TRBD1. Germline V gene data show CDR1 as MDHEN and CDR2 as SYDVKM. The CDR3 covers 16 residues. CDR3 in amino acids: CASSPRQGKGQVTQYF. In nucleotides, the CDR3 is TGTGCCAGCAGTCCGAGACAGGGGAAAGGCCAAGTGACCCAGTACTTC.

A note on this clonotype: This may be a read error: a much more frequent sequence differs by one nucleotide. V usage is TRBV28 and J usage is TRBJ2-3, with 9 positions matching TRBD2. Germline V CDR1 and CDR2: MDHEN, SYDVKM. The junction had 7 bases not matched to a gene; V was cut back by 8 bases and J by 1 base. The CDR3 is made up of 15 amino acids. The DNA of the CDR3 is TGTGCCAGCTGTAGAGCGGGAGGAGGCACAGATACGCAGTATTTT. Amino acid sequence: CASCRAGGGTDTQYF. The whole variable domain, filled in from reference TRBV28 and TRBJ2-3, reads DVKVTQSSRYLVKRTGEKVFLECVQDMDHENMFWYRQDPGLGLRLIYFSYDVKMKEKGDIPEGYSVSREKKERFSLILESASTNQTSMYLCASCRAGGGTDTQYFGPGTRLTVL.

This clonotype occurred many times. The chain couples TRBV12-3 or TRBV12-4 to TRBJ2-2, with D possibly being TRBD2 (6 bases). This CDR3 has 15 amino acids. V was trimmed by 3 bases and J by 5 bases, leaving 13 bases between them. The CDR3 DNA sequence: TGTGCCAGCAGTTTGGGGTACAGCGGGACCGGGGAGCTGTTTTTT. Amino acids: CASSLGYSGTGELFF.

This clonotype was observed a single time. The junction and the germline gene differ at one end; a read error may be behind it. The rearrangement links TRBV11-2 to TRBJ2-1, with TRBD2 as a possible D gene (6 bases). Per the germline V gene, CDR1 is SGHAT and CDR2 is FQNNGV. The CDR3 has 15 residues. The CDR3 nucleotides read TGTGCCAGCAGCATGGGGACTCGCGCGCACAATGCGCAGTTCTTC. Translating it yields CASSMGTRAHNAQFF. Full variable domain (missing parts from reference TRBV11-2 and TRBJ2-1): EAGVAQSPRYKIIEKRQSVAFWCNPISGHATLYWYQQILGQGPKLLIQFQNNGVVDDSQLPKDRFSAERLKGVDSTLKIQPAKLEDSAVYLCASSMGTRAHNAQFFGPGTRLTVL.

This clonotype was counted between two and nine times. This chain uses TRBV3-1 with TRBJ1-6; 8 bases are a match to TRBD1. Germline V gene sequence: CDR1 LGHDT, CDR2 YNNKEL (reference sequence). The CDR3 runs to 17 residues. The V segment lost 3 bases and the J segment 7 bases; nucleotides outside the gene matches: 11. The CDR3 loop reads CASSQEIGQGANSPLHF. The CDR3 coding sequence is TGTGCCAGCAGCCAGGAGATTGGGCAGGGGGCAAATTCACCCCTCCACTTT.

The V gene is TRBV12-3 or TRBV12-4, the J gene TRBJ1-2; 7 bases match TRBD1. The V and J ends lost 6 bases and 8 bases, in that order; junction bases with no gene match: 6. The CDR3 is made up of 12 amino acids. CDR3 in amino acids: CASRLQGGGYTF. For the CDR3, the DNA is TGTGCCAGCAGACTCCAGGGGGGAGGCTACACCTTC.

This clonotype was counted ten times or more. V and J are TRBV2 and TRBJ2-3; 13 bases line up with TRBD2. Unmatched junction bases numbered 6, after V lost 11 bases and J lost 4 bases. CDR1 and CDR2 from the germline V gene are SNHLY and FYNNEI. This CDR3 spans 14 amino acids. CDR3: CAGGLAGEPDTQYF. As DNA, the CDR3 is TGTGCCGGAGGACTAGCGGGAGAACCAGATACGCAGTATTTT. Filled out from reference TRBV2 and TRBJ2-3, the complete variable domain reads EPEVTQTPSHQVTQMGQEVILRCVPISNHLYFYWYRQILGQKVEFLVSFYNNEISEKSEIFDDQFSVERPDGSNFTLKIRSTKLEDSAMYFCAGGLAGEPDTQYFGPGTRLTVL.

V usage is TRBV9 and J usage is TRBJ2-7; 7 bases are shared with TRBD1. The CDR3 has 14 residues. The germline CDR1 and CDR2 sequences are SGDLS and YYNGEE. V lost 6 bases, J lost 2 bases, and 8 bases stayed unmatched. CDR3 DNA sequence: TGTGCCAGCAACGCCGGGACAGCAACCTACGAGCAGTACTTC. Amino acids: CASNAGTATYEQYF. Combining the CDR3 with reference TRBV9 and TRBJ2-7 gives the whole variable domain DSGVTQTPKHLITATGQRVTLRCSPRSGDLSVYWYQQSLDQGLQFLIQYYNGEERAKGNILERFSAQQFPDLHSELNLSSLELGDSALYFCASNAGTATYEQYFGPGTRLTVT.

This clonotype was seen ten or more times. The J gene is TRBJ1-4, the V gene TRBV7-6; D gene uncertain. CDR1 is SGHVS and CDR2 is FNYEAQ in the germline V gene. The CDR3 sequence is 14 residues long. Trimming removed 5 bases at V and 8 bases at J, with 15 bases between. CDR3 nucleotide sequence: TGTGCCAGCAGCCCCCGGATTCCTGGCGAAAAACTGTTTTTT. Translation gives CASSPRIPGEKLFF. Looking up the rest from reference TRBV7-6 and TRBJ1-4 gives the full variable domain: GAGVSQSPRYKVTKRGQDVALRCDPISGHVSLYWYRQALGQGPEFLTYFNYEAQQDKSGLPNDRFSAERPEGSISTLTIQRTEQRDSAMYRCASSPRIPGEKLFFGSGTQLSVL.

This clonotype was detected ten times or more. The V gene is TRBV2, the J gene TRBJ1-1; D unclear. Germline V gene sequence: CDR1 SNHLY, CDR2 FYNNEI. The CDR3 length is 11 residues. V lost 6 bases and J lost 11, with 13 bases in between. The DNA of the CDR3 is TGTGCCAGCAGAGCCCCCCCTCGGGCTTTCTTT. As protein: CASRAPPRAFF.

This clonotype has a count of ten or more. This chain joins TRBV12-3 or TRBV12-4 and TRBJ1-1; weak D call: TRBD1 (5 bases). V lost 6 bases and J lost 6, with 11 bases in between. This CDR3 contains 12 residues. The CDR3 loop reads CASSAGFSEAFF. CDR3 in DNA: TGTGCCAGCAGCGCAGGGTTCTCTGAAGCTTTCTTT.